The T cell receptor (beta chain) described here comes from a study of blood T cells in healthy people across ages. Study outcomes and limitations: Investigators treated diversity estimates from one million T cells as underestimates. PBMCs were not sorted, which prevented a conclusive comparison of naive versus antigen-experienced cells.

Regarding this clonotype: What it binds is not known.

Through a sample-barcoded 5' primer and a J-beta primer mix, a second PCR was run for 7 to 11 cycles. Sequencing recovered at least 3 million CDR3-containing paired-end reads from each sample. TCRdb independently ran MiXCR on the 5' RACE reads; one entry per CDR3 protein. The data hold over 600,000 distinct CDR3 sequences, with roughly 50% observed a single time. There were at least 5.5 micrograms of total RNA extracted from every sample. V lost 0 bases to trimming and J lost 0 bases, with 15 bases between them. There are 18 residues in the CDR3. Germline loops: CDR1 SGHRS, CDR2 YFSETQ. The receptor was isolated from a man aged 40-50 years in good health. What was sequenced was blood. This chain joins TRBV5-1 and TRBJ1-4; no reliable D call. CDR3 sequence: CASSLDSDRATTNEKLFF. The CDR3 DNA is TGCGCCAGCAGCTTGGATTCTGACCGAGCGACAACTAATGAAAAACTGTTTTTT.